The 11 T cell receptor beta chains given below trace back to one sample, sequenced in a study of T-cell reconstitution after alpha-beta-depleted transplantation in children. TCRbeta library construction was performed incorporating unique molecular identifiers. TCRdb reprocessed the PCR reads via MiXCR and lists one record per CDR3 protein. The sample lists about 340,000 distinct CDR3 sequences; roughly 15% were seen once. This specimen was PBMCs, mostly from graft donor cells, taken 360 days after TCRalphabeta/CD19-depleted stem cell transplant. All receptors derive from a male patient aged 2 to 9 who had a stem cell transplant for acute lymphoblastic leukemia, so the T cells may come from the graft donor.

Here the CDR3 reads CASNDFGLAGENEQFF. The CDR3 nucleotides read TGTGCCAGCAACGACTTCGGACTAGCGGGAGAAAATGAGCAGTTCTTC. The V gene is TRBV4-2, the J gene TRBJ2-1; 13 positions agree with TRBD2. The V segment lost 7 bases and the J segment 7 bases; nucleotides outside the gene matches: 10. The germline V gene encodes CDR1 LGHNA and CDR2 YNFKEQ. This CDR3 contains 16 residues.

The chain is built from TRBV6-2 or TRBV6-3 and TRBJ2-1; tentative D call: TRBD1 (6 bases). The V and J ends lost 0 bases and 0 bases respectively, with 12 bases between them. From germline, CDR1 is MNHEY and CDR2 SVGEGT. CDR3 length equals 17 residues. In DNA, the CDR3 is TGTGCCAGCAGTTACTCCCCACGACAGGACTCCTACAATGAGCAGTTCTTC. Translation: CASSYSPRQDSYNEQFF.

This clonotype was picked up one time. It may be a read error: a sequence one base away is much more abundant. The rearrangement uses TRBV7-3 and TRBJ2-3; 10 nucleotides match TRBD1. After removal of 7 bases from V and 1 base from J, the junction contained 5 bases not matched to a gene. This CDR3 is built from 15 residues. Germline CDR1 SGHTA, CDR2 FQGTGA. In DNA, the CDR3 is TGTGCCAGCACCTCTGGACAGGGGGGCACAGATACGCAGTATTTT. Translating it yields CASTSGQGGTDTQYF.

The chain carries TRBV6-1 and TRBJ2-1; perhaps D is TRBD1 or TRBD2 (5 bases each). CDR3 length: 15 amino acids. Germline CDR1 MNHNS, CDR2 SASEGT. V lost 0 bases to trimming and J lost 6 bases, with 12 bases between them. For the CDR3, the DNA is TGTGCCAGCAGTGAAGCGGTGGGACGGCTCAATGAGCAGTTCTTC. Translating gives CASSEAVGRLNEQFF.

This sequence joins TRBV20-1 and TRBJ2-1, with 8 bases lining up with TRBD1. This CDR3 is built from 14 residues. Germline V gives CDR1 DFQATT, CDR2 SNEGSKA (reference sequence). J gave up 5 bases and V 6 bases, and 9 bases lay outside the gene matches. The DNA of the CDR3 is TGCAGTGCACAGGGACAGGTGACTAACAATGAGCAGTTCTTC. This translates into CSAQGQVTNNEQFF.

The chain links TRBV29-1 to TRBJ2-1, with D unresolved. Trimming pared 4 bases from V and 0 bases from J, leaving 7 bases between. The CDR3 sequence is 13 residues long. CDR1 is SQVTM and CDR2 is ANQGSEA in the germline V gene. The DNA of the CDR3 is TGCAGCGTTGCTAAGAGCTCCTACAATGAGCAGTTCTTC. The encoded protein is CSVAKSSYNEQFF.

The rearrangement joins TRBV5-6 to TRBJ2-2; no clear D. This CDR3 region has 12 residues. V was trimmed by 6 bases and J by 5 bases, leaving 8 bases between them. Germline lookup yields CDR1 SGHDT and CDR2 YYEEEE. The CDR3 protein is CASNFWTGELFF. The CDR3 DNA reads TGTGCCAGCAACTTTTGGACCGGGGAGCTGTTTTTT.

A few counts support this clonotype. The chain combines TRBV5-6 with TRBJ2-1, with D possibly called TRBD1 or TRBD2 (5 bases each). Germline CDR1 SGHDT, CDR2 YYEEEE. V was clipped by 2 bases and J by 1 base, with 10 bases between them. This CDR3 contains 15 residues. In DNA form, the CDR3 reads TGTGCCAGCAGCTTAAGAGGGGATTCCTACAATGAGCAGTTCTTC. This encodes CASSLRGDSYNEQFF.

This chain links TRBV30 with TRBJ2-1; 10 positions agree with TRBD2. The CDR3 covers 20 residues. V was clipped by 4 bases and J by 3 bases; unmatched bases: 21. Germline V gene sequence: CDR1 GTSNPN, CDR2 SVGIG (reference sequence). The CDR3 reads CAWTVGVTSGSPVGYNEQFF. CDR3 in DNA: TGTGCCTGGACGGTAGGGGTGACTAGCGGGTCACCTGTAGGCTACAATGAGCAGTTCTTC.

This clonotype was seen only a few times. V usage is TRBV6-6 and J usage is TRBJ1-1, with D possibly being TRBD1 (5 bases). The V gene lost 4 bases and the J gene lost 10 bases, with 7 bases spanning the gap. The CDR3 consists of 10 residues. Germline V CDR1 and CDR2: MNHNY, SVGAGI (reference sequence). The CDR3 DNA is TGTGCCAGCAGTTTAAGGGGAGCTTTCTTT. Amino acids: CASSLRGAFF.

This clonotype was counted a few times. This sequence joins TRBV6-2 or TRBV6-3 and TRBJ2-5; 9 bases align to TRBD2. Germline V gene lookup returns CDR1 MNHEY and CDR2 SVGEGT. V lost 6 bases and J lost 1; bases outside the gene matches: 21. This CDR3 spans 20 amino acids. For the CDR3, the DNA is TGTGCCAGCAGCCTCCGAACTAGCGGGTCTTCCTATACGCTCCAAGAGACCCAGTACTTC. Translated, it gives CASSLRTSGSSYTLQETQYF.